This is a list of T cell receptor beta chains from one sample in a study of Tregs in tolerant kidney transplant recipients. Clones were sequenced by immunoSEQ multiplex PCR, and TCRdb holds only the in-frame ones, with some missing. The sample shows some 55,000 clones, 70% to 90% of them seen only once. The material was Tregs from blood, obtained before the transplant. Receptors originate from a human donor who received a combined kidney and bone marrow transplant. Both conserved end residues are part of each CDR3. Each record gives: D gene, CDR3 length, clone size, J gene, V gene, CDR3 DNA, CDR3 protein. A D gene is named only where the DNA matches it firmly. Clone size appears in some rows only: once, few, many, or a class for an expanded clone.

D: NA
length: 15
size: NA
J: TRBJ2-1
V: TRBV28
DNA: TGTGCCAGCAGCCCGACTTGGCCCCCCCACAATGAGCAGTTCTTC
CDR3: CASSPTWPPHNEQFF

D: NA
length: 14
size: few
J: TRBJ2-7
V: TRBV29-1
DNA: TGCAGCGTTGGGACGGGGCGAAGGGGGTACGAGCAGTACTTC
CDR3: CSVGTGRRGYEQYF

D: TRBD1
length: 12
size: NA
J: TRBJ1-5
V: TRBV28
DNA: TGTGCCACCAAAGTACAGGGGCAGCCCCAGCATTTT
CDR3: CATKVQGQPQHF

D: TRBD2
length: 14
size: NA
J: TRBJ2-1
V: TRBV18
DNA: TGTGCCAGCTCACCGAGACTAGCTTACAATGAGCAGTTCTTC
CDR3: CASSPRLAYNEQFF

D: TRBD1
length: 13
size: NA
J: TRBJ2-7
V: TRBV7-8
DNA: TGTGCCAGCAGCCCTGACAGGGGGCGAGGGCAGTACTTC
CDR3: CASSPDRGRGQYF

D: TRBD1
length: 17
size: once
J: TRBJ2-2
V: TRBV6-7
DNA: TGTGCCAGCAGCGTACCGGGACAGGGAACGAACACCGGGGAGCTGTTTTTT
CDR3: CASSVPGQGTNTGELFF

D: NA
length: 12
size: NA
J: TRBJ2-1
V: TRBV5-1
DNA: TGCGCCAGCAGCTTGGGAGTAAATGAGCAGTTCTTC
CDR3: CASSLGVNEQFF

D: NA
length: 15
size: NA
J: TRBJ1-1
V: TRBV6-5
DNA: TGTGCCAGCAGTCACAGGGCGGCGGGGTTGGCTGAAGCTTTCTTT
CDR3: CASSHRAAGLAEAFF

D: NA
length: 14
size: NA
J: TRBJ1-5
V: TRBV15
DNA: TGTGCCACCGCGGGGGGGTATAGCAATCAGCCCCAGCATTTT
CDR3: CATAGGYSNQPQHF

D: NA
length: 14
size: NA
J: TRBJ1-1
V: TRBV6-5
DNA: TGTGCCAGCAGTTGGGGACGGGTGGACACTGAAGCTTTCTTT
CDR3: CASSWGRVDTEAFF

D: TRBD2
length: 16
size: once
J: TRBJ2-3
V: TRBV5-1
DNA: TGCGCCAGCAGCTTGGCGAGCGGGAGTCTTGCAGATACGCAGTATTTT
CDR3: CASSLASGSLADTQYF

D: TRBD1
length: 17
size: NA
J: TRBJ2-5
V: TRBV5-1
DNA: TGCGCCAGCAGCTTAACACCCTCCGGGACAGGGCTTGAGACCCAGTACTTC
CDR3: CASSLTPSGTGLETQYF

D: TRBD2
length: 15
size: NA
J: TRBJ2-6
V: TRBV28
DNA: TGTGCCAGCAGCCCGGGGGGAGGTGGGGCCAACGTCCTGACTTTC
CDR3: CASSPGGGGANVLTF

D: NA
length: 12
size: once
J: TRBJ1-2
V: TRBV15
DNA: TGTGCCACCAGCAGCATCAACTATGGCTACACCTTC
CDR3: CATSSINYGYTF

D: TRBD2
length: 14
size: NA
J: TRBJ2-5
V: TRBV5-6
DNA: TGTGCCAGCAGCTGGGGAGGGCCGGGGGAGACCCAGTACTTC
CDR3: CASSWGGPGETQYF

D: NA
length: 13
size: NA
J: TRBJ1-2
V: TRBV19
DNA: TGTGCCAGTAGTATTTACGGGGACTATGGCTACACCTTC
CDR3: CASSIYGDYGYTF

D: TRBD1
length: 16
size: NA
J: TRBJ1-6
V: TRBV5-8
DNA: TGTGCCAGCAGCCATTCCCGGGCAGGGGGCAATTCACCCCTCCACTTT
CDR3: CASSHSRAGGNSPLHF

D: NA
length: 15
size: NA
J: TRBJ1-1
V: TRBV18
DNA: TGTGCCAGCTCACCCGCCGGCCTATTGGGGACTGAAGCTTTCTTT
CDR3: CASSPAGLLGTEAFF

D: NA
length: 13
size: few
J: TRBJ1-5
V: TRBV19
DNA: TGTGCCAGTAGTATGAGGGCCCATCAGCCCCAGCATTTT
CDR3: CASSMRAHQPQHF

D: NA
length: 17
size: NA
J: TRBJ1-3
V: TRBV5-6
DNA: TGTGCCAGCAGCCGGGAGCAGGGGCCGCCTTCTGGAAACACCATATATTTT
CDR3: CASSREQGPPSGNTIYF

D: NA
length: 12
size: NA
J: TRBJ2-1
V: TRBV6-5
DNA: TGTGCCAGCAGAAGGACTGGGGATGAGCAGTTCTTC
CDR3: CASRRTGDEQFF

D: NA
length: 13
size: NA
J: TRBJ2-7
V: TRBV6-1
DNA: TGTGCCAGCAGTGAATCCGTCTCCTACGAGCAGTACTTC
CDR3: CASSESVSYEQYF

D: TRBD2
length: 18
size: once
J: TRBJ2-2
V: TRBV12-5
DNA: TGTGCTAGTGGTTTGGGCACTAGCGGGGGGACGAACACCGGGGAGCTGTTTTTT
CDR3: CASGLGTSGGTNTGELFF

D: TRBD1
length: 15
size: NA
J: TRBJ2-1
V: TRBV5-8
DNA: TGTGCCAGCAGCCAGGGGGACATTTCCTACAATGAGCAGTTCTTC
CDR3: CASSQGDISYNEQFF

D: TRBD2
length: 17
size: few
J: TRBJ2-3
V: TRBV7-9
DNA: TGTGCCAGCCGGGGGGACTACCTCCCCGATAGCACAGATACGCAGTATTTT
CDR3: CASRGDYLPDSTDTQYF

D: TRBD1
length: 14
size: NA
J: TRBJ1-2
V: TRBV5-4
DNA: TGTGCCAGCAGCTTGCGGGACAGGGGCTATGGCTACACCTTC
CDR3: CASSLRDRGYGYTF

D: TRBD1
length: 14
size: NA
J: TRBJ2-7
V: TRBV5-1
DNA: TGCGCCAGCAGCAGGGGACAGGGACTCTACGAGCAGTACTTC
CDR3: CASSRGQGLYEQYF

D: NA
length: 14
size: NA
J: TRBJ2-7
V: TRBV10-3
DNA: TGTGCCATCAGTGGGCCGACAGTGAACTACGAGCAGTACTTC
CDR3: CAISGPTVNYEQYF

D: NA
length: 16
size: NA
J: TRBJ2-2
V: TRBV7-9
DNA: TGTGCCAGCAGCCATGGACTCCTTGGCGGGACCGGGGAGCTGTTCTTT
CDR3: CASSHGLLGGTGELFF

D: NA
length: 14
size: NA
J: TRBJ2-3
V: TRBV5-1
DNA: TGCGCCAGCAGCAACGATAACAGGAAAGGTACGCAGTATTTT
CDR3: CASSNDNRKGTQYF

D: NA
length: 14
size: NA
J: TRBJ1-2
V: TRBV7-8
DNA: TGTGCCAGCAGCTTAGGGGATTCTAACTATGGCTACACCTTC
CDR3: CASSLGDSNYGYTF

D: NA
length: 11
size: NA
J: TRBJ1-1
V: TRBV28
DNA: TGTGCCAGCAGTTTCGCCCGACCGGCTTTCTTT
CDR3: CASSFARPAFF

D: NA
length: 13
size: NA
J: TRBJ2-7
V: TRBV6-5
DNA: TGTGCCAGCGCCCGGACCTCCTCCTACGAGCAGTACTTC
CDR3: CASARTSSYEQYF

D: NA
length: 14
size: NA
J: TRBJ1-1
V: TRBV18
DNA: TGTGCCAGCTCACCAGAGGATGGACAGATTGAAGCTTTCTTT
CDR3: CASSPEDGQIEAFF

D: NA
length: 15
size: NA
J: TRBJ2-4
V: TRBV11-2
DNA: TGTGCCAGCAGCCGGAGGACCGGCTCCAAAAACATTCAGTACTTC
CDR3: CASSRRTGSKNIQYF

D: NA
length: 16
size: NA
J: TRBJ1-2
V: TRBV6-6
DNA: TGTGCCAGCAGTTACTCGATTAGACCTACGTTCTATGGCTACACCTTC
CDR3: CASSYSIRPTFYGYTF

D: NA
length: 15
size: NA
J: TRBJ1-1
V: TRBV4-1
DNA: TGCGCCAGCAGCCAAGGGGGAGGGAGGATCGCTGAAGCTTTCTTT
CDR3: CASSQGGGRIAEAFF

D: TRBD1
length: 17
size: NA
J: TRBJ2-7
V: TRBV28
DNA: TGTGCCAGCAGCTATAAAATGCTTGGACAGGGTAACTACGAGCAGTACTTC
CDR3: CASSYKMLGQGNYEQYF

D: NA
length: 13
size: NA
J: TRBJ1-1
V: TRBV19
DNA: TGTGCCACGACGCGGGGGCCGTACACTGAAGCTTTCTTT
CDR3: CATTRGPYTEAFF

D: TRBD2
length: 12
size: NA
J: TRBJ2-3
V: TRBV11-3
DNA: TGTGCCAGCAGCTTAGGGCGGGAGACGCAGTATTTT
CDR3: CASSLGRETQYF

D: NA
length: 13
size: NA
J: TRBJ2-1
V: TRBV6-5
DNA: TGTGCCAGCAGTTACCGAACATACAATGAGCAGTTCTTC
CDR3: CASSYRTYNEQFF

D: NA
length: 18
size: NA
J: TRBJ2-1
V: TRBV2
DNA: TGTGCCAGCAGTGGCTTCGGGACTCCCGAACGTACGTGGAATGAGCAGTTCTTC
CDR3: CASSGFGTPERTWNEQFF

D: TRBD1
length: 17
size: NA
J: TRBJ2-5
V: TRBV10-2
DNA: TGCGCCAGCAGTGCCGGCCGGACAGGGGGCGCGCGGGAGACCCAGTACTTC
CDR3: CASSAGRTGGARETQYF